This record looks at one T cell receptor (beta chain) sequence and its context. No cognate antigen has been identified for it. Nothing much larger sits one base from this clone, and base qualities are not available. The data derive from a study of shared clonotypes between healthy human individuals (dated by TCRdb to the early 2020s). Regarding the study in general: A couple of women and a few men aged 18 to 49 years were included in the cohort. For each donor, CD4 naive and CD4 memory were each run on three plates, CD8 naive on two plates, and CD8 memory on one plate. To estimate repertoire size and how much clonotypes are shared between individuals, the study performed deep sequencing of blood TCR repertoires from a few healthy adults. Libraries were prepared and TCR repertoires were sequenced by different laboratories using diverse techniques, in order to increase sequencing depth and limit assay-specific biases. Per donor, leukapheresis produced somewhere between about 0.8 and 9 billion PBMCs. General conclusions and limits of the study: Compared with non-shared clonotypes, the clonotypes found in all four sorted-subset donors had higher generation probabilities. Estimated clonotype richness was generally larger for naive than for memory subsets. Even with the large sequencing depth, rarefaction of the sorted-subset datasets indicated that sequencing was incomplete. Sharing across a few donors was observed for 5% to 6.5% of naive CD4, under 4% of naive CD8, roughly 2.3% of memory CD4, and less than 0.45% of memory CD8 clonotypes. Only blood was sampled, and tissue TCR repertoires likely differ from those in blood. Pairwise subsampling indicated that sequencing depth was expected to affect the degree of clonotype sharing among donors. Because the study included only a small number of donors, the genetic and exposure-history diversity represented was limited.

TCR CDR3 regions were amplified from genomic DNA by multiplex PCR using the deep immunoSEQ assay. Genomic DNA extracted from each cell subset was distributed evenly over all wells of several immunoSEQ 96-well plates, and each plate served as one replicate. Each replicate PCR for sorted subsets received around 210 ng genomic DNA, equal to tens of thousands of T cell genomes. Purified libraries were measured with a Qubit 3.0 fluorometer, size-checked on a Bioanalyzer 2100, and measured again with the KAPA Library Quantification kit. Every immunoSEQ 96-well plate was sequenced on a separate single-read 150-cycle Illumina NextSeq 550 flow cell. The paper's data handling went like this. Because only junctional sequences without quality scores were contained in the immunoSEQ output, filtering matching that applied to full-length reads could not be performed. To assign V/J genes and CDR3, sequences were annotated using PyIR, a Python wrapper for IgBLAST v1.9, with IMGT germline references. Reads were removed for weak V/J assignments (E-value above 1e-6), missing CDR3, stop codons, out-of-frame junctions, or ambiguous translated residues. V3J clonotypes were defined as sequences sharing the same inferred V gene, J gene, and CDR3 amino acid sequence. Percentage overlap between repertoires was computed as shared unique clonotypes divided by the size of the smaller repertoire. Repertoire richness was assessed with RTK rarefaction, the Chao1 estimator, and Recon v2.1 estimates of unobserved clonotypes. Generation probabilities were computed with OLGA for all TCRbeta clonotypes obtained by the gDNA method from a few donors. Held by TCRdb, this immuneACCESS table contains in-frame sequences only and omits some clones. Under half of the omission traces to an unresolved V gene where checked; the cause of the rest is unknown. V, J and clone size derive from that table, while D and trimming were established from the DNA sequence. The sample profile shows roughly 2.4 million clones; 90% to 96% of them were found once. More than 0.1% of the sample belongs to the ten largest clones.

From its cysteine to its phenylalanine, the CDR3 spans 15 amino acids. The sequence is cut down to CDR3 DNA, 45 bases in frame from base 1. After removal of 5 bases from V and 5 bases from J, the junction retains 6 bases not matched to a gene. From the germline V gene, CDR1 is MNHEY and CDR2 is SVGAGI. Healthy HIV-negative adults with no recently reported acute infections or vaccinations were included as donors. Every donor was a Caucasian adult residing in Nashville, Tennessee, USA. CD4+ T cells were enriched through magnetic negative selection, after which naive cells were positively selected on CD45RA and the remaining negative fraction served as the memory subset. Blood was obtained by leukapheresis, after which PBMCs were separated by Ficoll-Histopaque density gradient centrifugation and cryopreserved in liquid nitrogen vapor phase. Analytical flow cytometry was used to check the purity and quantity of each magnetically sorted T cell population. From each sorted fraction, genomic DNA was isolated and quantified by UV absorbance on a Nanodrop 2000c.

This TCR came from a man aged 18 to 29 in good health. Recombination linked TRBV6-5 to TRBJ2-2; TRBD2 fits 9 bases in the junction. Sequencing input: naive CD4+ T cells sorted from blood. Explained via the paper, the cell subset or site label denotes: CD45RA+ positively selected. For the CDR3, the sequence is CASSTTSGGTGELFF. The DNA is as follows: TGTGCCAGCAGTACGACTAGCGGAGGGACCGGGGAGCTGTTTTTT.